This T cell receptor (beta chain) derives from a study of T cell responses to AZD1222 COVID-19 vaccine. Study results and limitations: Samples come after the peak T cell response, not at day 14. Spike-specific TCR repertoires showed rising breadth and depth after two AZD1222 doses.

On this clone: What it binds is unknown.

Here immunoSEQ multiplex PCR was the method, and the copy in TCRdb shows in-frame clones only, minus some. The sample yields under 85,000 clones, roughly 87% seen once. The CDR3 spans 17 residues. With 10 bases clipped from V and 3 bases from J, the junction kept 19 bases outside the gene matches. Germline-derived CDR1 and CDR2 are ENHRY and SYGVKD. The sequencing used peripheral blood, collected on day 0 of AZD1222 vaccination. This clonotype was obtained from an adult in good health. V usage is TRBV10-3 and J usage is TRBJ2-3; 7 positions agree with TRBD1. CDR3 residues: CATVVMQFLQGTDTQYF. CDR3 in DNA: TGTGCCACCGTGGTGATGCAATTCCTACAGGGGACAGATACGCAGTATTTT.